A single sample is the source of the 18 T cell receptor beta chains below, sequenced in a study of T cells in Graves' hyperthyroidism and ophthalmopathy. RNA transcripts provided the source from which TCR beta CDR3 regions were amplified. HTBI primers were employed in a first-round RT-PCR of the TCR CDR3. Using its own MiXCR run on the multiplex PCR reads, TCRdb lists one record per CDR3 protein. The data show 730,000 or so distinct CDR3 sequences, 18% seen once. Sequenced sample: blood. Receptors originate from a woman aged 45 to 65 with Graves' hyperthyroidism that later progressed to Graves' ophthalmopathy.

This clonotype appeared a few times. This may stem from a read error, because a much larger clone lies one nucleotide away. This chain uses TRBV2 with TRBJ2-2, with 11 bases fitting TRBD1. Germline assignment: CDR1 SNHLY and CDR2 FYNNEI. CDR3 length: 15 residues. In DNA form, the CDR3 reads TGTGCCAGCAGTCTCCGGACAGGGGGCACCGGGGAGCTGCTTTTT. It translates to CASSLRTGGTGELLF.

This clonotype has a handful of counts. The J gene is TRBJ1-5, the V gene TRBV5-1; D gene ambiguous. The CDR3 covers 13 residues. Deletions cut 5 bases from V and 3 bases from J, with 9 bases between. Germline CDR1 and CDR2: SGHRS and YFSETQ. The CDR3 DNA reads TGCGCCAGCAGAGTGGACTTCAATCAGCCCCAGCATTTT. Its translation: CASRVDFNQPQHF.

Only a few counts were recorded for this clonotype. The CDR3 coding sequence is TGTGCCACCAGCAATGACAGGGGGTTCTACAATGAGCAGTTCTTC. Its protein is CATSNDRGFYNEQFF. The chain combines TRBV15 with TRBJ2-1; 9 nucleotides align to TRBD1. The CDR3 totals 15 residues. Trimming cost V 4 bases and J 3 bases; bases outside gene matches: 4. The germline CDR1 and CDR2 sequences are LNHNV and YYDKDF (reference sequence).

As to this clonotype: A read error may account for a junction end that differs from germline. This sequence joins TRBV7-3 and TRBJ2-7; unclear D gene. Germline CDR1 is SGHTA and CDR2 is FQGTGA. This CDR3 spans 14 amino acids. CDR3 amino acids: CASGLTRDSYEQYF. As DNA, the CDR3 is TGTGCCAGCGGCTTAACAAGGGATTCCTACGAGCAGTACTTC. The full variable domain, in which reference TRBV7-3 and TRBJ2-7 provide the parts outside the CDR3, is GAGVSQTPSNKVTEKGKYVELRCDPISGHTALYWYRQSLGQGPEFLIYFQGTGAADDSGLPNDRFFAVRPEGSVSTLKIQRTERGDSAVYLCASGLTRDSYEQYFGPGTRLTVT.

This clonotype was recorded only once. The V and J genes are TRBV7-9 and TRBJ2-7, with 10 bases that match TRBD1. The CDR3 consists of 14 residues. Losses at the gene ends were 5 bases for V and 4 bases for J; bases not matched to a gene: 5. Per germline, CDR1 SEHNR and CDR2 FQNEAQ (reference sequence). This CDR3 reads CASSPGTGEYEQYF. As DNA, the CDR3 is TGTGCCAGCAGCCCCGGGACAGGGGAATACGAGCAGTACTTC.

In this sample, this clonotype turned up many times. The CDR3 sequence is CASRGGPGNTEAFF. DNA of the CDR3: TGTGCTAGTAGGGGGGGCCCTGGGAACACTGAAGCTTTCTTT. The V gene is TRBV12-5, the J gene TRBJ1-1; tentative D call: TRBD1 (6 bases). V lost 8 bases and J lost 1, with 14 bases in between. Germline V CDR1 and CDR2: LGHNT, FRNRAP. The CDR3 is 14 amino acids.

The chain links TRBV5-1 to TRBJ2-5, with D possibly matching TRBD2 (5 bases). From germline, CDR1 is SGHRS and CDR2 YFSETQ. The CDR3 is 17 amino acids. V was cut by 2 bases and J by 1 base, with 18 bases left in between. CDR3 in DNA: TGCGCCAGCAGCTTTGCCCTCCTCTATAGCGTCCAAGAGACCCAGTACTTC. Protein product: CASSFALLYSVQETQYF.

The chain links TRBV7-9 to TRBJ1-4, with D possibly being TRBD1 (5 bases). Per the germline V gene, CDR1 is SEHNR and CDR2 is FQNEAQ (reference sequence). Trimming removed 4 bases from V and 8 bases from J, with 14 bases in between. The CDR3 totals 14 residues. CDR3 region: CASSWDGGSEKLFF. The CDR3 bases are TGTGCCAGCAGCTGGGACGGCGGGAGCGAAAAACTGTTTTTT.

This clonotype was observed at least ten times. This chain links TRBV11-2 with TRBJ2-3; no definite D call. CDR1 and CDR2 from the germline V gene are SGHAT and FQNNGV. V was trimmed by 1 base and J by 5 bases, leaving 13 bases between them. The CDR3 covers 15 residues. As DNA, the CDR3 is TGTGCCAGCAGCTTAGGGTCGGTTTCGCAAGATACGCAGTATTTT. Its translation: CASSLGSVSQDTQYF.

This clonotype showed up just a few times. This sequence joins TRBV7-2 and TRBJ1-5; tentatively, D is TRBD1 (5 bases). Looked up from germline, CDR1 is SGHTA and CDR2 is FQGNSA. V lost 2 bases to trimming and J lost 6 bases, with 11 bases between them. This CDR3 contains 14 residues. The chain's CDR3 is CASSLSGLSQPQHF. The CDR3 DNA is TGTGCCAGCAGCTTATCGGGGCTAAGTCAGCCCCAGCATTTT.

The chain uses TRBV18 and TRBJ2-3, with 12 bases that match TRBD2. V shed 2 bases, J shed 0 bases, and the junction held 6 bases outside the gene matches. Germline assignment: CDR1 KGHSH and CDR2 LQKENI. The CDR3 runs 18 residues. The CDR3 here is CASSPRLAGASSTDTQYF. The CDR3 bases are TGTGCCAGCTCACCAAGACTAGCGGGGGCCTCTAGCACAGATACGCAGTATTTT. Complete variable domain (other parts from reference TRBV18 and TRBJ2-3): NAGVMQNPRHLVRRRGQEARLRCSPMKGHSHVYWYRQLPEEGLKFMVYLQKENIIDESGMPKERFSAEFPKEGPSILRIQQVVRGDSAAYFCASSPRLAGASSTDTQYFGPGTRLTVL.

The V gene is TRBV24-1, the J gene TRBJ2-2; D remains unclear. Germline V gene lookup returns CDR1 KGHDR and CDR2 SFDVKD. The CDR3 extends over 14 amino acids. The germline V and J ends were trimmed by 1 base and 2 bases, with 4 bases remaining between them. CDR3 sequence reads: CATSDLQNTGELFF. The DNA of the CDR3 is TGTGCCACCAGTGATTTACAAAACACCGGGGAGCTGTTTTTT.

In this sample, this clonotype turned up many times. The V and J genes are TRBV6-1 and TRBJ2-1; maybe TRBD2 (6 bases). The V gene lost 5 bases and the J gene lost 8 bases, with 19 bases spanning the gap. Germline-derived CDR1 and CDR2 are MNHNS and SASEGT. There are 15 residues in the CDR3. The DNA for the CDR3 is TGTGCCAGCAGTCACCGGGACTCCGGCTTCGATGAGCAGTTCTTC. Translated, it gives CASSHRDSGFDEQFF.

This clonotype was observed a handful of times. The chain links TRBV7-6 to TRBJ2-7; D gene uncertain. V was trimmed by 1 base and J by 4 bases, leaving 8 bases between them. CDR1 and CDR2 (germline): SGHVS, FNYEAQ. The length of the CDR3 is 13 residues. CDR3 DNA: TGTGCCAGCAGCTTAGTGGGCGAGTACGAGCAGTACTTC. It yields the protein CASSLVGEYEQYF.

This clonotype came up many times. This sequence joins TRBV12-3 or TRBV12-4 and TRBJ2-1, with a weak D call TRBD1 (5 bases). Trimming cost V 4 bases and J 1 base, with 8 bases left between them. The CDR3 runs 14 residues. In nucleotides, the CDR3 is TGTGCCAGCAGTTATCGACAGTCCTACAATGAGCAGTTCTTC. Translation gives CASSYRQSYNEQFF.

The chain carries TRBV12-3 or TRBV12-4 and TRBJ1-1, with D uncertain. The CDR3 covers 14 residues. Trimming removed 3 bases from V and 4 bases from J, with 12 bases in between. CDR3 sequence (DNA): TGTGCCAGCAGTTTCGAGGGAGGTTTCACTGAAGCTTTCTTT. It encodes CASSFEGGFTEAFF.

This clonotype was observed at least ten times. In DNA, the CDR3 is TGTGCCAGCTCACCGATTGACAGGAACTATGGCTACACCTTC. This gives the protein CASSPIDRNYGYTF. V gene TRBV18 combines with J gene TRBJ1-2; TRBD1 is a possible D gene (6 bases). Germline V gene data show CDR1 as KGHSH and CDR2 as LQKENI. V lost 3 bases, J lost 2 bases, and 10 bases lay in between. This CDR3 region has 14 residues.

This clonotype was seen at least ten times. The chain employs TRBV12-3 or TRBV12-4 and TRBJ2-2; no firm D call. This CDR3 is 15 amino acids long. Trimming took 7 bases from V and 2 from J, leaving 14 bases between them. This CDR3 is CASTLWASNTGELFF. Written as DNA, the CDR3 is TGTGCCAGCACCCTCTGGGCATCAAACACCGGGGAGCTGTTTTTT.